This T cell receptor (beta chain) appears in the sequencing data of a study of shared clonotypes between healthy human individuals. Study-level findings and limits: About 5% of naive CD4 clonotypes were shared across four donors. Clonotype sharing among donors, it was expected, would be affected by sequencing depth.

The method was immunoSEQ multiplex PCR; TCRdb's version includes in-frame clones alone and lacks a portion of them. This repertoire shows approximately 620,000 clones, roughly 97% found once; its top ten account for 0.057%. From germline, CDR1 is KGHSH and CDR2 LQKENI. CDR3 length: 17 residues. V was cut by 0 bases and J by 1 base, with 13 bases left in between. The study enrolled healthy HIV-negative adults without recent acute infections or vaccinations as donors. As concerns this clone: Its antigen is as yet unknown.

This clonotype was sampled from a woman aged 25-40 years in good health. V and J are TRBV18 and TRBJ2-4, with D possibly called TRBD1 or TRBD2 (5 bases each). Material for sequencing was naive CD4+ T cells sorted from blood. Noted subset: CD45RA+ positively selected. CDR3 nucleotide sequence: TGTGCCAGCTCACCACCCCTAGGACGGGACGCCAAAAACATTCAGTACTTC. Its protein is CASSPPLGRDAKNIQYF.